Included here is one T cell receptor (beta chain) sequence, with context. This entry is derived from a study of technical replicates of blood from several donors. Measured with immunoSEQ multiplex PCR; TCRdb has only the in-frame clones, and not every one. The sample gives tens of thousands of clones, 95% of which show up once; roughly 0.35% is in the top ten. The CDR3 contains 12 residues. The V end lost 5 bases, the J end lost 8 bases, and 10 bases lay between the germline ends. Germline CDR1 MNHNS, CDR2 SASEGT. This receptor was taken from a human donor in good health. Sequencing was performed on T cells isolated from PBMCs. The rearrangement uses TRBV6-1 and TRBJ2-1; perhaps TRBD2 as D (5 bases). CDR3 residues: CASSTGIDEQFF. In DNA, the CDR3 is TGTGCCAGCAGTACCGGGATAGATGAGCAGTTCTTC.